These 18 T cell receptor beta chains originate from one sample sequenced in a study of T cell responses to AZD1222 COVID-19 vaccine. Method: immunoSEQ multiplex PCR; TCRdb's copy keeps in-frame clones and lacks some. The sample lists 160,000 or so clones, 85% to 90% occurring once. The input for sequencing was peripheral blood, taken on day 0 of AZD1222 vaccination. These receptors were collected from an adult in good health.

This chain joins TRBV11-3 and TRBJ2-1; 7 bases match TRBD1. This CDR3 contains 16 residues. The V gene's germline CDR1 is SGHNT and CDR2 YENEEA. J was trimmed by 0 bases and V by 5 bases; bases with no gene match: 7. This CDR3 reads CASSPGTDASYNEQFF. The CDR3 coding sequence is TGTGCCAGCAGCCCAGGGACAGACGCCTCCTACAATGAGCAGTTCTTC.

The chain combines TRBV5-1 with TRBJ1-2, with 7 nucleotides matching TRBD1. The germline V gene encodes CDR1 SGHRS and CDR2 YFSETQ. The CDR3 spans 14 residues. Trimming at V came to 2 bases and at J to 6 bases, leaving 7 bases not matched to a gene. The CDR3 sequence is CASSFGGQTHGYTF. The CDR3 DNA reads as TGCGCCAGCAGCTTTGGGGGACAGACTCATGGCTACACCTTC. Based on the CDR3 plus reference TRBV5-1 and TRBJ1-2, the full variable domain is KAGVTQTPRYLIKTRGQQVTLSCSPISGHRSVSWYQQTPGQGLQFLFEYFSETQRNKGNFPGRFSGRQFSNSRSEMNVSTLELGDSALYLCASSFGGQTHGYTFGSGTRLTVV.

This chain connects TRBV4-3 to TRBJ1-4; no clear D gene. This CDR3 comprises 15 residues. Germline CDR1 LGHNA, CDR2 YSLEER. V was cut by 0 bases and J by 8 bases, with 13 bases left in between. CDR3 residues: CASSQDRTTREKLFF. For the CDR3, the DNA is TGCGCCAGCAGCCAAGACCGGACTACGCGGGAAAAACTGTTTTTT.

This chain uses TRBV4-1 with TRBJ1-1; tentatively, D is TRBD1 (6 bases). With 3 bases removed from V and 5 bases from J, the gap between germline ends came to 19 bases. CDR3 length: 16 residues. Germline CDR1 MGHRA, CDR2 YSYEKL. CDR3 sequence (DNA): TGCGCCAGCAGCCAGGTAACAGGGACCGGAACAACTGAAGCTTTCTTT. Residues: CASSQVTGTGTTEAFF.

This chain uses TRBV30 with TRBJ1-1; 10 nucleotides line up with TRBD1. The CDR3 sequence is 13 residues long. V trimming: 7 bases; J trimming: 5 bases; junction bases outside the gene matches: 7. Germline V lookup: CDR1 GTSNPN, CDR2 SVGIG (reference sequence). CDR3 region: CASTGGSETEAFF. CDR3 DNA: TGTGCCTCGACAGGGGGCTCGGAGACTGAAGCTTTCTTT.

The chain recombines TRBV6-6 with TRBJ2-2, with D hard to call. This CDR3 is 14 amino acids long. Per the germline V gene, CDR1 is MNHNY and CDR2 is SVGAGI (reference sequence). V lost 0 bases and J 6 bases, leaving 8 bases between the germline ends. The CDR3 sequence: CASSYSRWAGELFF. The CDR3 DNA sequence: TGTGCCAGCAGTTACTCTAGGTGGGCCGGGGAGCTGTTTTTT.

The V and J genes are TRBV18 and TRBJ1-2; tentatively, D is TRBD1 (5 bases). The CDR3 sequence is 15 residues long. V shed 4 bases and J shed 0 bases, with 12 bases lying between them. The germline gives CDR1 KGHSH, CDR2 LQKENI. The CDR3 loop reads CASSQGDRANYGYTF. The DNA for the CDR3 is TGTGCCAGCTCACAAGGAGACAGAGCTAACTATGGCTACACCTTC.

V usage is TRBV2 and J usage is TRBJ2-5, with 9 nucleotides matching TRBD2. The junction had 8 bases not matched to a gene; V was cut back by 7 bases and J by 5 bases. The V gene's germline CDR1 is SNHLY and CDR2 FYNNEI. The length of the CDR3 is 14 residues. The CDR3 DNA follows: TGTGCCAGCACCTCGACTAGCGGAGGGGAGACCCAGTACTTC. It codes for CASTSTSGGETQYF.

The gene calls are TRBV7-2 and TRBJ2-5; 9 bases match TRBD1. CDR3 length: 14 amino acids. V shed 5 bases and J 4 bases; nucleotides not matched to a gene: 5. The germline V gene has CDR1 SGHTA and CDR2 FQGNSA. CDR3 in DNA: TGTGCCAGCAGCACCGGACAGGGGCGAGAGACCCAGTACTTC. Its translation is CASSTGQGRETQYF.

The DNA of the CDR3 is TGTGCCAGCAGCCGACAGGGCGGGGGAGGAACTGAAGCTTTCTTT. Amino acids: CASSRQGGGGTEAFF. The chain carries TRBV3-1 (or the pseudogene TRBV3-2) and TRBJ1-1, with 7 bases that match TRBD1. Germline V gene lookup returns CDR1 LGHDT and CDR2 YNNKEL (reference sequence). CDR3 length equals 15 residues. The junction had 10 bases not matched to a gene; V was cut back by 4 bases and J by 5 bases.

In its sample, this clone was seen once. The chain combines TRBV30 with TRBJ2-7; no firm D call. Germline V gives CDR1 GTSNPN, CDR2 SVGIG (reference sequence). V was cut by 0 bases and J by 4 bases, with 10 bases left in between. The CDR3 extends over 13 amino acids. The CDR3 nucleotides are TGTGCCTGGAGTGTACCTGGAGTTTACGAGCAGTACTTC. Translated, it gives CAWSVPGVYEQYF.

V is TRBV2 and J is TRBJ1-5; 7 bases line up with TRBD1. Trimming took 5 bases from V and 5 from J; bases not matched to a gene: 12. Germline V gene lookup returns CDR1 SNHLY and CDR2 FYNNEI. The CDR3 is 16 residues long. The CDR3 nucleotides are TGTGCCAGCAGTAAGCTAGGACAGGACCTTGATCAGCCCCAGCATTTT. It specifies CASSKLGQDLDQPQHF.

The V and J genes are TRBV10-3 and TRBJ2-1, with 10 bases that match TRBD1. The V gene's germline CDR1 is ENHRY and CDR2 SYGVKD. CDR3 length equals 14 residues. V shed 4 bases, J shed 14 bases, and the junction held 11 bases outside the gene matches. In nucleotides, the CDR3 is TGTGCCATCAGTGGGGACAGGGGCCAGCTAGAGGAGTTCTTC. Translated: CAISGDRGQLEEFF.

This clone was observed a single time. The chain uses TRBV4-3 and TRBJ2-1, with D perhaps TRBD1 (6 bases). This CDR3 spans 17 amino acids. In germline, CDR1 is LGHNA, CDR2 YSLEER. V lost 4 bases, J lost 0 bases, and 16 bases lay in between. The CDR3 region is CASSRGLQGRSYNEQFF. CDR3 DNA: TGCGCCAGCAGCCGGGGGTTACAGGGCCGCTCCTACAATGAGCAGTTCTTC.

V gene TRBV28 combines with J gene TRBJ1-3; D remains unclear. The CDR3 consists of 17 residues. Trimming shortened V by 4 bases and J by 5 bases, and 21 bases separated the two germline ends. Germline assignment: CDR1 MDHEN and CDR2 SYDVKM. The CDR3 nucleotides read TGTGCCAGCAGTTGGCGTCCGGGCGAGAAACACCGAAACACCATATATTTT. It encodes CASSWRPGEKHRNTIYF.

There are a few counts of this clone. V usage is TRBV6-5 and J usage is TRBJ2-1; tentative D call: TRBD1 (5 bases). The CDR3 runs 15 residues. CDR1 MNHEY and CDR2 SVGAGI come from the germline V gene. With 0 bases removed from V and 8 bases from J, the gap between germline ends came to 14 bases. The CDR3 protein is CASSYSDSQGHEQFF. As DNA, the CDR3 is TGTGCCAGCAGTTACTCGGATAGTCAGGGCCATGAGCAGTTCTTC.

This rearrangement joins TRBV30 to TRBJ1-5; D possibly corresponds to TRBD1 (5 bases). Germline CDR1 GTSNPN, CDR2 SVGIG (reference sequence). The ends were cut back, 3 bases at V and 4 bases at J, with 22 bases in the middle. CDR3 length: 17 amino acids. CDR3 nucleotide sequence: TGTGCCTGGAGCATTCCGGGACGGAGGGGTCCTAATCAGCCCCAGCATTTT. Encoded protein: CAWSIPGRRGPNQPQHF. Full variable domain (outside the CDR3, taken from reference TRBV30 and TRBJ1-5): SQTIHQWPATLVQPVGSPLSLECTVEGTSNPNLYWYRQAAGRGLQLLFYSVGIGQISSEVPQNLSASRPQDRQFILSSKKLLLSDSGFYLCAWSIPGRRGPNQPQHFGDGTRLSIL.

The chain combines TRBV7-2 with TRBJ1-6; D not resolved. Germline values: CDR1 SGHTA, CDR2 FQGNSA. This CDR3 has 17 residues. V dropped 0 bases and J dropped 8 bases, with 17 bases sitting between them. CDR3 nucleotide sequence: TGTGCCAGCAGCTTAGCCCCGGGCCGACCGATGGATTCACCCCTCCACTTT. This sequence encodes CASSLAPGRPMDSPLHF.